This TCR beta chain is from a study of blood T cell repertoires in COVID-19. Across the whole study: Specimens from acute and convalescent COVID-19 originated in the United States, Italy and Spain.

The J segment lost 6 bases and the V segment lost 3 bases, leaving 11 bases of the junction unmatched. The CDR3 extends over 15 amino acids. Germline V gene data show CDR1 as DFQATT and CDR2 as SNEGSKA (reference sequence). Original processing methods: Reference gene primer amplification gave estimated nucleated cell counts. TCRdb's table, derived via immunoSEQ multiplex PCR, lists solely in-frame clones and lacks some. D and trimming were read from the DNA, whereas the V and J calls and clone size are those reported in that table. The repertoire has around 300,000 clones, 86% of them found once; the top ten carry less than 3%.

The chain joins TRBV20-1 to TRBJ2-7; 10 positions match TRBD1. This sequence was found in a woman between 25 and 40 years old with active or convalescent COVID-19. Material for sequencing was peripheral blood. CDR3 in DNA: TGCAGTGCTAGTGACGCCGGGACAGGGGTACTCGAGCAGTACTTC. Translating it yields CSASDAGTGVLEQYF.